The 18 T cell receptor beta chains below all came from one sample that was sequenced in a study of blood T cell repertoires in COVID-19. Measured with immunoSEQ multiplex PCR; TCRdb has only the in-frame clones, and not every one. The sample has tens of thousands of clones; 65% to 90% are singletons. Sequences were obtained from peripheral blood. The receptors here all came from a man older than 75 with acute or convalescent COVID-19.

This clone was observed once. This chain links TRBV11-2 with TRBJ2-1; D is possibly TRBD1 (5 bases). Germline-derived CDR1 and CDR2 are SGHAT and FQNNGV. V gave up 0 bases and J gave up 5 bases, with 14 bases separating them. The CDR3 is made up of 16 amino acids. The CDR3 loop reads CASSLERNRLNNEQFF. The CDR3 coding sequence is TGTGCCAGCAGCTTAGAAAGGAACAGGCTAAACAATGAGCAGTTCTTC.

The V and J genes are TRBV18 and TRBJ1-3; the match to TRBD1 covers 10 bases. With V trimmed by 5 bases and J by 7 bases, 8 bases remained unmatched. The CDR3 is 15 residues long. Germline V gene sequence: CDR1 KGHSH, CDR2 LQKENI. This CDR3 is CASSSDRGTGNTIYF. CDR3 DNA sequence: TGTGCCAGCTCATCGGACAGGGGGACGGGTAACACCATATATTTT.

The rearrangement uses TRBV5-5 and TRBJ2-5, with 8 bases aligning to TRBD1. Germline V gene data show CDR1 as SGHKS and CDR2 as YYEKEE (reference sequence). V lost 0 bases to trimming and J lost 5 bases; unmatched junction nucleotides: 12. The CDR3 totals 17 residues. This chain's CDR3 is CASSLEIITGGSETQYF. Here the CDR3 DNA reads TGTGCCAGCAGCTTGGAGATAATCACAGGGGGAAGTGAGACCCAGTACTTC.

This clone was found once. The V gene is TRBV5-8, the J gene TRBJ1-5; no definite D call. Germline V gene sequence: CDR1 SGHTS, CDR2 YDEGEE. The CDR3 has 15 amino acids. V was shortened by 1 base and J by 0 bases, with 8 bases between the two germline ends. This chain's CDR3 is CASSLMGYSNQPQHF. The CDR3, as DNA: TGTGCCAGCAGCTTGATGGGCTATAGCAATCAGCCCCAGCATTTT.

The V gene is TRBV6-6, the J gene TRBJ2-1, with 10 bases that match TRBD2. The CDR3 covers 12 residues. CDR1 is MNHNY, CDR2 SVGAGI, per germline (reference sequence). V shed 6 bases, J shed 15 bases, and the junction held 8 bases outside the gene matches. The CDR3, as DNA: TGTGCCAGCAGGCCTATAGCGGGGGGACCGTTCTTC. Amino acids: CASRPIAGGPFF.

The CDR3 here is CASSPEATNEKLFF. The CDR3 region has the DNA TGTGCCAGCAGCCCCGAGGCAACTAATGAAAAACTGTTTTTT. The V gene is TRBV7-3, the J gene TRBJ1-4, with no clear D. V was cut by 5 bases and J by 0 bases, with 7 bases left in between. This CDR3 has 14 amino acids. The germline V gene has CDR1 SGHTA and CDR2 FQGTGA.

This clone ranks as medium-sized. The CDR3 DNA follows: TGTGCCAGCAGCACCAGCTCCTACGAGCAGTACTTC. Protein product: CASSTSSYEQYF. The chain carries TRBV7-9 and TRBJ2-7; D is unresolved. The CDR3 has 12 residues. Trimming took off 5 bases at V and 0 bases at J, with 5 bases between the two ends. Germline CDR1 and CDR2: SEHNR and FQNEAQ (reference sequence).

The chain has TRBV6-5 and TRBJ1-1; tentatively, D is TRBD1 (6 bases). V gave up 6 bases and J gave up 1 base, with 12 bases separating them. This CDR3 is built from 14 residues. Germline V gene sequence: CDR1 MNHEY, CDR2 SVGAGI. The CDR3 DNA reads TGTGCCAGCAGAACCACAGGGTCGAACACTGAAGCTTTCTTT. Translation gives CASRTTGSNTEAFF.

This rearrangement joins TRBV19 to TRBJ2-7; no definite D call. With 1 base removed from V and 0 bases from J, the gap between germline ends came to 7 bases. The CDR3 spans 14 residues. The V gene's germline CDR1 is LNHDA and CDR2 SQIVND (reference sequence). CDR3 coding DNA: TGTGCCAGTAGTATAGGCCCAGTCTCCTACGAGCAGTACTTC. Protein sequence: CASSIGPVSYEQYF.

The chain employs TRBV6-4 and TRBJ2-1; tentative D call: TRBD1 (5 bases). The CDR3 totals 15 residues. Germline-derived CDR1 and CDR2 are MRHNA and SNTAGT. V dropped 5 bases and J dropped 3 bases, with 14 bases sitting between them. The CDR3 DNA follows: TGTGCCAGCAGTCGGGCAGGGCAAGGCTACAATGAGCAGTTCTTC. Its translation is CASSRAGQGYNEQFF.

V usage is TRBV5-1 and J usage is TRBJ2-1; D might be TRBD1 (6 bases). The germline gives CDR1 SGHRS, CDR2 YFSETQ. This CDR3 has 15 amino acids. V shed 0 bases and J shed 4 bases, with 11 bases lying between them. The CDR3, as DNA: TGCGCCAGCAGCTTGGGGACAGTTAGGTACAATGAGCAGTTCTTC. Its translation: CASSLGTVRYNEQFF. Based on the CDR3 plus reference TRBV5-1 and TRBJ2-1, the full variable domain is KAGVTQTPRYLIKTRGQQVTLSCSPISGHRSVSWYQQTPGQGLQFLFEYFSETQRNKGNFPGRFSGRQFSNSRSEMNVSTLELGDSALYLCASSLGTVRYNEQFFGPGTRLTVL.

V usage is TRBV18 and J usage is TRBJ1-3; D is unclear. The germline V and J ends were trimmed by 2 bases and 2 bases, with 4 bases remaining between them. Germline V gene lookup returns CDR1 KGHSH and CDR2 LQKENI. The CDR3 contains 13 residues. The CDR3 nucleotides are TGTGCCAGCTCACCAACAACTGGAAACACCATATATTTT. This encodes CASSPTTGNTIYF. The full variable domain, in which reference TRBV18 and TRBJ1-3 provide the parts outside the CDR3, is NAGVMQNPRHLVRRRGQEARLRCSPMKGHSHVYWYRQLPEEGLKFMVYLQKENIIDESGMPKERFSAEFPKEGPSILRIQQVVRGDSAAYFCASSPTTGNTIYFGEGSWLTVV.

V usage is TRBV19 and J usage is TRBJ2-2; D may be TRBD2 (5 bases). The CDR3 loop spans 20 amino acids. Germline V lookup: CDR1 LNHDA, CDR2 SQIVND (reference sequence). The V end was cut by 4 bases, the J end by 6 bases, with 30 bases between. The CDR3 DNA is TGTGCCAGTAGTAATCCTCCTCTAGGGAGCGGTCTCCGGCGGGCCGGGGAGCTGTTTTTT. Protein: CASSNPPLGSGLRRAGELFF.

CDR3 in DNA: TGTGCCAGCAGTTTAGACCAGGGTGGTGCTGGAAACACCATATATTTT. The encoded protein is CASSLDQGGAGNTIYF. The chain links TRBV28 to TRBJ1-3, with D possibly TRBD1 on 5 matching bases. Germline loops: CDR1 MDHEN, CDR2 SYDVKM. This CDR3 spans 16 amino acids. V lost 2 bases and J lost 2, with 13 bases in between.

V is TRBV13 and J is TRBJ1-4; no definite D call. The CDR3 has 14 residues. The germline V gene encodes CDR1 PRHDT and CDR2 FYEKMQ (reference sequence). V lost 5 bases and J 12 bases, leaving 19 bases between the germline ends. Here the CDR3 reads CASSPRGRGRELFF. CDR3 DNA: TGTGCCAGCAGCCCCCGGGGTCGGGGTAGGGAACTGTTTTTT.

The chain joins TRBV25-1 to TRBJ1-5, with 7 nucleotides matching TRBD1. CDR1 MGHDK and CDR2 SYGVNS come from the germline V gene. Trimming at V came to 6 bases and at J to 2 bases, leaving 4 bases not matched to a gene. This CDR3 comprises 14 residues. The DNA for the CDR3 is TGTGCCAGCAGCACTACAGGGGGCAATCAGCCCCAGCATTTT. Protein sequence: CASSTTGGNQPQHF.

The gene calls are TRBV4-2 and TRBJ2-1, with 7 bases that match TRBD2. Germline CDR1 and CDR2: LGHNA and YNFKEQ. The J segment lost 6 bases and the V segment lost 4 bases, leaving 6 bases of the junction unmatched. The CDR3 is made up of 14 amino acids. The CDR3 reads CASSLGGGSNEQFF. In nucleotides, the CDR3 is TGTGCCAGCAGCCTTGGGGGGGGGAGCAATGAGCAGTTCTTC.

The chain recombines TRBV19 with TRBJ1-1, with D maybe TRBD1 (5 bases). Germline loops: CDR1 LNHDA, CDR2 SQIVND (reference sequence). This CDR3 comprises 17 residues. V dropped 11 bases and J dropped 1 base, with 26 bases sitting between them. Written as DNA, the CDR3 is TGTGCCCGAAGTACCCCGGGGGGGGGACTCGGGAACACTGAAGCTTTCTTT. Residues: CARSTPGGGLGNTEAFF.